The clone carrying this T cell receptor (beta chain) was seen repeatedly, ten times or more. No antigen is known for it. This record belongs to a study of regulatory T cells in long-lasting Graves disease. Notes on the study in general: Among samples with persistent disease, TRBV28, TRBJ1-2 and TRBJ2-5 were favored. In persistent patients, shared public clonotypes (roughly 2,700) outnumbered those in new patients (about 970). Small sample size may have lowered accuracy.

Arm-PCR of CDR3 regions with iRepertoire HTBI primers generated TCR beta libraries. TCRdb re-called the multiplex PCR reads through MiXCR, storing one row per CDR3 protein. The table shows around 450,000 distinct CDR3 sequences, with about 22% occurring only once. Sample time point: persistent/refractory GD, antithyroid drugs over 5 years with positive TRAb. From PBMCs, RNA was extracted and then used to make the TCR library. The CDR3 consists of 15 residues. Germline V lookup: CDR1 DFQATT, CDR2 SNEGSKA (reference sequence). V lost 3 bases and J lost 5; bases outside the gene matches: 6. The V call is TRBV20-1, the J call TRBJ2-2, with TRBD1 matching over 10 bases. The sequence came from a female donor with Graves disease. The sample here was peripheral blood mononuclear cells (PBMCs), taken when the disease was refractory, from a patient treated with antithyroid drugs. Here the CDR3 reads CSARSPGQGTGELFF. The CDR3 nucleotides are TGCAGTGCTAGGTCACCGGGACAGGGGACCGGGGAGCTGTTTTTT.